The 17 T cell receptor beta chains below come from one sample, sequenced in a study of OX40 agonist ivuxolimab in advanced cancers. The data were produced by immunoSEQ multiplex PCR, yet TCRdb's version contains in-frame clones alone and is incomplete. The sample lists approximately 76,000 clones; roughly 90% were seen once. The sequencing used CD4+ or CD8+ T cells sorted from blood, collected in a trial of the OX40 agonist ivuxolimab. These receptors originate from an adult with an advanced solid tumor such as melanoma, head and neck, liver or kidney cancer.

V is TRBV10-3 and J is TRBJ2-5; TRBD2 agrees at 9 bases. The CDR3 is made up of 16 amino acids. Germline V lookup: CDR1 ENHRY, CDR2 SYGVKD. V was clipped by 4 bases and J by 5 bases; unmatched bases: 11. CDR3 DNA sequence: TGTGCCATCAGTGTACGACAAGCGGGGGGCGCGGAGACCCAGTACTTC. It encodes CAISVRQAGGAETQYF.

The gene calls are TRBV5-1 and TRBJ2-7, with D maybe TRBD1 (6 bases). V lost 2 bases to trimming and J lost 4 bases, with 13 bases between them. The CDR3 runs to 14 residues. CDR1 is SGHRS and CDR2 is YFSETQ in the germline V gene. For the CDR3, the DNA is TGCGCCAGCAGCTTCCGGGACATAGGTTACGAGCAGTACTTC. Protein: CASSFRDIGYEQYF.

CDR3 nucleotides: TGTGCCAGCAGCGTCGCGTACAATGAGCAGTTCTTC. Translated: CASSVAYNEQFF. The genes are TRBV7-9 and TRBJ2-1; unclear D gene. The CDR3 runs to 12 residues. Per the germline V gene, CDR1 is SEHNR and CDR2 is FQNEAQ (reference sequence). V lost 5 bases to trimming and J lost 4 bases, with 6 bases between them.

CDR3 in DNA: TGTGCCAGCAGCTTGGGTGGCAGGGGGCTTCAGCCCCAGCATTTT. As protein: CASSLGGRGLQPQHF. V is TRBV5-6 and J is TRBJ1-5, with TRBD1 matching 8 bases. The germline CDR1 and CDR2 sequences are SGHDT and YYEEEE. Trimming removed 0 bases from V and 6 bases from J; junction bases left unmatched: 5. The CDR3 spans 15 residues.

The V call is TRBV6-5, the J call TRBJ2-7; 10 nucleotides align to TRBD2. Germline loops: CDR1 MNHEY, CDR2 SVGAGI. The CDR3 spans 14 residues. V dropped 10 bases and J dropped 3; count of bases not matched to a gene: 9. The CDR3 coding sequence is TGTGCCACCGTACCGGGACTAGCGATCTACGAGCAGTACTTC. This translates into CATVPGLAIYEQYF.

The chain uses TRBV5-6 and TRBJ2-7; D may be TRBD1 or TRBD2 (5 bases each). Germline V gene sequence: CDR1 SGHDT, CDR2 YYEEEE. Trimming removed 0 bases from V and 2 bases from J, with 12 bases in between. The CDR3 runs to 15 residues. The CDR3 nucleotides read TGTGCCAGCAGCTTGGTCGGGGTGGGGGCCTACGAGCAGTACTTC. The encoded protein is CASSLVGVGAYEQYF. The full variable domain, completed using reference TRBV5-6 and TRBJ2-7, is DAGVTQSPTHLIKTRGQQVTLRCSPKSGHDTVSWYQQALGQGPQFIFQYYEEEERQRGNFPDRFSGHQFPNYSSELNVNALLLGDSALYLCASSLVGVGAYEQYFGPGTRLTVT.

The CDR3 region is CASSLAAREAPLHF. DNA of the CDR3: TGTGCCAGCAGCTTGGCCGCCAGGGAAGCACCCCTCCACTTT. The chain recombines TRBV5-6 with TRBJ1-6; a weak D match, TRBD1 (5 bases). V lost 0 bases and J lost 11, with 12 bases in between. CDR3 size: 14 residues. The V gene's germline CDR1 is SGHDT and CDR2 YYEEEE.

V gene TRBV27 combines with J gene TRBJ2-7; 8 positions agree with TRBD1. V was pared by 6 bases and J by 2 bases, with 9 bases of the junction left unmatched. CDR1 MNHEY and CDR2 SMNVEV come from the germline V gene (reference sequence). The length of the CDR3 is 15 residues. The CDR3: CASRRGQAFPYEQYF. The CDR3 DNA reads as TGTGCCAGCAGGAGGGGACAGGCCTTCCCCTACGAGCAGTACTTC.

This clone was picked up one time. This sequence joins TRBV9 and TRBJ2-7; TRBD2 matches 11 bases. The CDR3 length is 17 residues. V lost 2 bases, J lost 5 bases, and 12 bases stayed unmatched. Germline-derived CDR1 and CDR2 are SGDLS and YYNGEE. The CDR3, as DNA: TGTGCCAGCAGCGTCTGGGATAGCGGGGGGGCAGCGAACGAGCAGTACTTC. Protein: CASSVWDSGGAANEQYF.

The V call is TRBV13, the J call TRBJ2-5; 8 positions agree with TRBD2. The CDR3 sequence is 16 residues long. V shed 5 bases, J shed 3 bases, and the junction held 11 bases outside the gene matches. Per the germline V gene, CDR1 is PRHDT and CDR2 is FYEKMQ (reference sequence). The CDR3 here is CASSPRERGWKETQYF. The CDR3 DNA sequence: TGTGCCAGCAGCCCCCGGGAGCGGGGGTGGAAAGAGACCCAGTACTTC.

This chain connects TRBV18 to TRBJ2-3; D gene ambiguous. This CDR3 is built from 14 residues. CDR1 and CDR2 from the germline V gene are KGHSH and LQKENI. V gave up 0 bases and J gave up 1 base, with 5 bases separating them. CDR3 nucleotide sequence: TGTGCCAGCTCACCACCGGTCGGCACAGATACGCAGTATTTT. Translated: CASSPPVGTDTQYF.

This clone was counted a single time. The chain uses TRBV5-1 and TRBJ2-5; TRBD2 aligns across 14 bases. The ends lost 4 bases at V and 4 bases at J; junction bases unmatched: 6. The CDR3 extends over 16 amino acids. Germline-derived CDR1 and CDR2 are SGHRS and YFSETQ. CDR3 residues: CASSRTSGGQVETQYF. The CDR3 DNA is TGCGCCAGCAGCAGGACTAGCGGGGGGCAGGTAGAGACCCAGTACTTC.

The gene calls are TRBV7-9 and TRBJ1-3, with D hard to call. V was shortened by 3 bases and J by 4 bases, with 13 bases between the two germline ends. The germline CDR1 and CDR2 sequences are SEHNR and FQNEAQ (reference sequence). This CDR3 has 15 amino acids. The CDR3 reads CASSFVGDFGNTIYF. The DNA for the CDR3 is TGTGCCAGCAGCTTCGTAGGAGACTTCGGAAACACCATATATTTT.

This chain connects TRBV13 to TRBJ2-2; D possibly matches TRBD1 or TRBD2 (6 bases each). Germline V gene lookup returns CDR1 PRHDT and CDR2 FYEKMQ (reference sequence). Trimming cost V 2 bases and J 6 bases, with 10 bases left between them. There are 14 residues in the CDR3. The chain's CDR3 is CASSLWGAAGELFF. The CDR3 coding sequence is TGTGCCAGCAGCTTATGGGGGGCCGCCGGGGAGCTGTTTTTT.

V and J are TRBV7-6 and TRBJ2-7; the D gene is possibly TRBD1 (6 bases). CDR1 is SGHVS and CDR2 is FNYEAQ in the germline V gene. The CDR3 length is 15 residues. Trimming removed 5 bases at V and 1 base at J, with 15 bases between. The DNA for the CDR3 is TGTGCCAGCAGCAAATTCAGGGGTTCGTCCTACGAGCAGTACTTC. Its protein product is CASSKFRGSSYEQYF.

The chain combines TRBV5-4 with TRBJ1-1; D not certain. The germline V gene encodes CDR1 SGHNT and CDR2 YYREEE (reference sequence). V gave up 0 bases and J gave up 4 bases, with 16 bases separating them. This CDR3 contains 16 residues. CDR3: CASSLAVSHLATEAFF. CDR3 sequence (DNA): TGTGCCAGCAGCTTGGCAGTCAGCCACCTAGCCACTGAAGCTTTCTTT. The whole variable domain, filled in from reference TRBV5-4 and TRBJ1-1, reads ETGVTQSPTHLIKTRGQQVTLRCSSQSGHNTVSWYQQALGQGPQFIFQYYREEENGRGNFPPRFSGLQFPNYSSELNVNALELDDSALYLCASSLAVSHLATEAFFGQGTRLTVV.

CDR3: CASSVSGPHEQYF. CDR3 sequence (DNA): TGTGCCAGCAGCGTTAGCGGTCCCCACGAGCAGTACTTC. The rearrangement links TRBV9 to TRBJ2-7; D perhaps matches TRBD2 (6 bases). CDR1 is SGDLS and CDR2 is YYNGEE in the germline V gene. There are 13 residues in the CDR3. V lost 2 bases and J 5 bases, leaving 11 bases between the germline ends. The variable domain in full, completed from reference TRBV9 and TRBJ2-7, reads DSGVTQTPKHLITATGQRVTLRCSPRSGDLSVYWYQQSLDQGLQFLIQYYNGEERAKGNILERFSAQQFPDLHSELNLSSLELGDSALYFCASSVSGPHEQYFGPGTRLTVT.